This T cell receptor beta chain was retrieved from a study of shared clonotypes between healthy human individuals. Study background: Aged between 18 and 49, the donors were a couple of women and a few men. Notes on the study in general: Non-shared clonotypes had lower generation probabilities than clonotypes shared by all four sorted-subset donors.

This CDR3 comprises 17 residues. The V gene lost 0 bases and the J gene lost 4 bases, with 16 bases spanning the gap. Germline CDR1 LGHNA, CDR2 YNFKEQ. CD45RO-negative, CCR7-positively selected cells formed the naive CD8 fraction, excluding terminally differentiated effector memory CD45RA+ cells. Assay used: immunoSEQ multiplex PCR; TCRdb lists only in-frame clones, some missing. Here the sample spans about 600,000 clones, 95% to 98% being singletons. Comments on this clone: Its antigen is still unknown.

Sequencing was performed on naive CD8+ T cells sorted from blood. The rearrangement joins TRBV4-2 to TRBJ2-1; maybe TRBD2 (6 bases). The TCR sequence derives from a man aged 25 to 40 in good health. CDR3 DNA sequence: TGTGCCAGCAGCCAAGATCCCAGCGGGCTAACGTACAATGAGCAGTTCTTC. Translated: CASSQDPSGLTYNEQFF.